This T cell receptor beta chain was recovered during a study of PD-1 blockade in classical Hodgkin lymphoma (TCRdb year 2020). Background for the entire study: Nivolumab dosing was 3 mg/kg intravenously every 2 weeks, continuing until either disease progression or unacceptable toxicity. To define a peripheral blood immune signature of response to PD-1 blockade in classical Hodgkin lymphoma, the study combined TCR beta sequencing with CyTOF. The investigation overall reported the following: Patients starting nivolumab less than 1 year after ASCT had lower diversity and were excluded from later analyses to avoid confounding by immune reconstitution. The study covered only a single clinical trial cohort, and the causes of the repertoire differences, possibly disease activity or prior therapy, were still not defined. Baseline TCR diversity was reported as lower in newly diagnosed patients than in healthy donors, and lower still in relapsed/refractory patients. Trial patients with a complete response had baseline diversity similar to that of newly diagnosed patients, while partial responders and progressors had significantly lower diversity. A significant rise by C4D1 was seen in CD4+ but not CD8+ TCR diversity (p=0.0027 vs p=0.16), with the rise being most apparent in complete responders (p=0.02).

A remark on this clone: Which antigen it targets is not known. No qualities accompany the bases; no much larger clone lies one base away. Other DNA sequences in the same sample also yield this CDR3.

CDR1 and CDR2 were assigned from the germline V gene (reference sequence) as LNHNV and YYDKDF. V and J are truncated by 0 bases and 1 base respectively, leaving an intervening sequence of 7 bases. The CDR3 covers 15 residues, taking in both the cysteine and the phenylalanine. CDR3 DNA is the only sequence kept; it has 45 bases, read in frame from the first base. In the paper's terms, the time point label means: cycle 1 day 1 (C1D1), immediately before nivolumab initiation. Relapse after autologous stem cell transplantation had occurred in all trial patients, and cohorts A, B and C were distinguished by prior brentuximab vedotin exposure. The trial cohort included 55 to 65 patients with relapsed/refractory classical Hodgkin lymphoma, and each patient had a best overall response of complete response, partial response or progressive disease. Single-agent nivolumab was administered to trial patients in the multi-cohort phase II CheckMate 205 trial. Best overall response was determined by an independent review committee according to the 2007 International Working Group response criteria. PBMCs from the trial were collected at three points: immediately before nivolumab initiation (C1D1), and during therapy at cycle 2 day 1 and cycle 4 day 1. Peripheral blood was collected in 8 mL Vacutainer Cell Preparation Tubes, from which PBMCs were isolated by centrifugation and then cryopreserved.

The Qiagen DNeasy kit was used to extract genomic DNA from unsorted PBMCs and from the negatively selected CD4+ and CD8+ fractions. Amplification of TCR beta CDR3 regions was done by immunoSEQ multiplex PCR with primers that anneal to V and J segments. Amplification bias was minimized using a synthetic immune receptor repertoire, and residual bias was removed computationally after sequencing. Concerning the study's data processing: Custom Python scripts were used to quantify repertoire diversity as the Shannon entropy index. Unsorted, CD4+ and CD8+ repertoires were analyzed separately, except in combined analyses where CD4+ and CD8+ sequences were merged in silico. A clone counted as expanded when the clone's frequency after treatment rose at least 2-fold relative to C1D1, and clones undetected at baseline were given a pseudocount of 0.5. Clones with 0 or 1 copy at C1D1 were classified as singleton clones, and clones with 2 or more copies were classified as non-singleton clones. Clones expanded in unsorted samples were labelled as CD4+, CD8+ or unknown by matching protein sequences in sorted samples from the same patient. Diversity changes from C1D1 to C4D1 were tested in paired samples using Wilcoxon tests. The source is immuneACCESS, and TCRdb retained only in-frame sequences with V and J called. Part of the clones is not carried over; for the studies checked, unresolved V genes explain less than half of this, and the remainder is unexplained. The D gene and trimming were derived from the DNA, and the V and J assignments and clone size from that table. Within this sample are over 80,000 clones, with roughly 92% of them counted one time only. The ten largest clonotypes hold over 2.5% of the sample.

The source material was peripheral blood mononuclear cells (PBMCs), sampled at baseline. The sequence came from a human donor with classical Hodgkin lymphoma. The receptor chain draws on TRBV15 and TRBJ1-3; TRBD1 is possibly the D segment (5 matching bases). CDR3 region: CATSRDRGSGNTIYF. The nucleotide sequence is TGTGCCACCAGCAGAGATCGGGGGTCTGGAAACACCATATATTTT.